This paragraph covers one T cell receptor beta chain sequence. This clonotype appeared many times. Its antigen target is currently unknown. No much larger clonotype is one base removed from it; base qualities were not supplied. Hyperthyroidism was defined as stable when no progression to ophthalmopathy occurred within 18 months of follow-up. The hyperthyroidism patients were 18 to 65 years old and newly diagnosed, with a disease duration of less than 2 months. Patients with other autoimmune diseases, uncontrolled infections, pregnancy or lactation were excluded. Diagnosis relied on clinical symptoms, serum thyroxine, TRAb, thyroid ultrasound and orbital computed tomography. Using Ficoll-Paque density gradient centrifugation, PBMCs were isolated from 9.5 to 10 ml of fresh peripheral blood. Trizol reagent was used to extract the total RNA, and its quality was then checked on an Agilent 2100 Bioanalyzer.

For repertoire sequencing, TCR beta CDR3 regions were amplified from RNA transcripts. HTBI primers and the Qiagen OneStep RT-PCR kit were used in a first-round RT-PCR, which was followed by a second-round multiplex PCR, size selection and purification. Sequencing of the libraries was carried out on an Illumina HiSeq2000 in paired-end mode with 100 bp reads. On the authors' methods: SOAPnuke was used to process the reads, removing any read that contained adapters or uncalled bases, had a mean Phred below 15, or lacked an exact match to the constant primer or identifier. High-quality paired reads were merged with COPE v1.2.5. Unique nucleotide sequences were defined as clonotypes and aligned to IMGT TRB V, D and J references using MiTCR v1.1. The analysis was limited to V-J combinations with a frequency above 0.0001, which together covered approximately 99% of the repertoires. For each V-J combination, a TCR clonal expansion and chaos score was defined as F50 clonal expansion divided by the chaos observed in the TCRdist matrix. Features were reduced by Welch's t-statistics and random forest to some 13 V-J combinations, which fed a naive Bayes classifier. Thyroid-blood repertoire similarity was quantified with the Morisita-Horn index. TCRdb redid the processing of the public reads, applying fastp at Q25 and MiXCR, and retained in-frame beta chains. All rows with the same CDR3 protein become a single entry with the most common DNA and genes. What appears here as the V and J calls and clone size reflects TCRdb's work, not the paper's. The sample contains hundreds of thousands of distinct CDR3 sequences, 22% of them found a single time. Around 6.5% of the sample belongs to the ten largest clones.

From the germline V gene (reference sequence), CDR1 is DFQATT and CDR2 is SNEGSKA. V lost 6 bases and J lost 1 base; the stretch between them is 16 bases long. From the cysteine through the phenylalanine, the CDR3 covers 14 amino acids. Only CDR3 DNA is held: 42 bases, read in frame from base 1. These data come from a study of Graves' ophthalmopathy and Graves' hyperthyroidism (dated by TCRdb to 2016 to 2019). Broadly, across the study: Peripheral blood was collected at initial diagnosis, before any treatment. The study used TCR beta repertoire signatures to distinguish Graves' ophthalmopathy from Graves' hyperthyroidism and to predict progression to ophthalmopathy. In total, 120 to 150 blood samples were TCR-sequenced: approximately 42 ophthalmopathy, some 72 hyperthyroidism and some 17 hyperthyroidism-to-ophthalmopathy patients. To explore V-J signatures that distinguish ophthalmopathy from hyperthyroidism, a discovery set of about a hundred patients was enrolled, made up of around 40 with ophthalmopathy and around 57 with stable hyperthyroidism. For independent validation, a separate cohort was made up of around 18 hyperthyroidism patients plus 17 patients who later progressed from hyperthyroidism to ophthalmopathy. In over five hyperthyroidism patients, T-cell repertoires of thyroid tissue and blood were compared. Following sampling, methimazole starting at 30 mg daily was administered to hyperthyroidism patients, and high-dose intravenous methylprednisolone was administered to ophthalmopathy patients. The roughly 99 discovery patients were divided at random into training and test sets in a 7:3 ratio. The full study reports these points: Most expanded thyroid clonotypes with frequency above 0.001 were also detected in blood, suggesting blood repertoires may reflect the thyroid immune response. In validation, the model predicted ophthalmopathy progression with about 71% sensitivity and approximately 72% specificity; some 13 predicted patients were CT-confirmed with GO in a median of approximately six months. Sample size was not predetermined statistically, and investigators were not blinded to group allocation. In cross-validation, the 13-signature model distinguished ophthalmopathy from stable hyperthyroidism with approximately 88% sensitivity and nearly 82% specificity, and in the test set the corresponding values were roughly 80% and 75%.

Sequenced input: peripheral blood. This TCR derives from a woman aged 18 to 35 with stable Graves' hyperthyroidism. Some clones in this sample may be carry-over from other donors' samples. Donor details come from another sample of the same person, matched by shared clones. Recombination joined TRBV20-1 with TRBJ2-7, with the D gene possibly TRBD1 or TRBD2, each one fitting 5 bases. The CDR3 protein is CSAMGTDGSYEQYF. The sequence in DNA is TGCAGTGCAATGGGGACGGACGGTTCCTACGAGCAGTACTTC.